Presented here are 19 T cell receptor beta chains from one specimen sequenced in a study of blood T cell repertoires in COVID-19. This table comes from immunoSEQ multiplex PCR, and its TCRdb copy is limited to in-frame clones, with some not included. There are a few hundred thousand clones in the sample; 89% occur only once, and 0.94% lies in the top ten. Sample: peripheral blood. The receptor source for this set is a woman between 35 and 50 years old who had recovered from COVID-19.

This clone was seen once. The chain is built from TRBV7-2 and TRBJ2-5, with TRBD1 matching 9 bases. CDR1 SGHTA and CDR2 FQGNSA come from the germline V gene. CDR3 length: 14 amino acids. After removal of 5 bases from V and 5 bases from J, the junction contained 6 bases not matched to a gene. In DNA form, the CDR3 reads TGTGCCAGCAGCACGGGACAGGGCCTGGAGACCCAGTACTTC. This sequence encodes CASSTGQGLETQYF.

The CDR3 loop reads CSVGDRHHDNYGYTF. The CDR3 region has the DNA TGCAGCGTTGGCGACAGACACCACGATAACTATGGCTACACCTTC. This chain joins TRBV29-1 and TRBJ1-2, with TRBD1 as a possible D gene (5 bases). The CDR3 runs 15 residues. V was trimmed by 4 bases and J by 1 base, leaving 16 bases between them. Germline values: CDR1 SQVTM, CDR2 ANQGSEA.

V is TRBV27 and J is TRBJ2-3; the D gene is possibly TRBD1 (6 bases). Trimming cost V 5 bases and J 2 bases, with 14 bases left between them. This CDR3 region has 15 residues. The germline CDR1 and CDR2 sequences are MNHEY and SMNVEV (reference sequence). CDR3 coding DNA: TGTGCCAGCAGTCGGGACAAAACCCCCACAGATACGCAGTATTTT. It encodes CASSRDKTPTDTQYF.

Note on this clone: A junction boundary mismatches the germline segment, possibly from a read error. The chain carries TRBV2 and TRBJ1-6; a weak D match, TRBD1 (5 bases). CDR3 length: 15 amino acids. Germline V lookup: CDR1 SNHLY, CDR2 FYNNEI. DNA for the CDR3: TGTGCCAGCAGCGAAGACAGCTCCTATAATTCACCCCTCCACTTT. Its protein is CASSEDSSYNSPLHF.

The chain links TRBV7-3 to TRBJ2-4; D is uncertain. With 5 bases removed from V and 6 bases from J, the gap between germline ends came to 17 bases. Germline CDR1 reads SGHTA; CDR2 reads FQGTGA. The CDR3 extends over 15 amino acids. The CDR3 nucleotides read TGTGCCAGCAGCCTCGGGTCCGGAGCTGGAAACATTCAGTACTTC. This sequence encodes CASSLGSGAGNIQYF. Filled out from reference TRBV7-3 and TRBJ2-4, the complete variable domain reads GAGVSQTPSNKVTEKGKYVELRCDPISGHTALYWYRQSLGQGPEFLIYFQGTGAADDSGLPNDRFFAVRPEGSVSTLKIQRTERGDSAVYLCASSLGSGAGNIQYFGAGTRLSVL.

This chain connects TRBV19 to TRBJ1-1; D is unclear. V dropped 7 bases and J dropped 4 bases, with 19 bases sitting between them. The CDR3 has 15 residues. The V gene's germline CDR1 is LNHDA and CDR2 SQIVND (reference sequence). CDR3 sequence reads: CASIDGSGLGTEAFF. The CDR3 DNA reads TGTGCCAGTATAGATGGGTCGGGGTTAGGCACTGAAGCTTTCTTT.

V is TRBV16 and J is TRBJ1-1, with D unresolved. The ends were cut back, 6 bases at V and 4 bases at J, with 6 bases in the middle. CDR1 is KGHSY, CDR2 FQNENV, per germline. The CDR3 is made up of 11 amino acids. The CDR3 protein is CASRAGTEAFF. CDR3 bases: TGTGCCAGCAGGGCGGGCACTGAAGCTTTCTTT.

The chain combines TRBV5-1 with TRBJ2-2, with no clear D. This CDR3 has 16 residues. Trimming cost V 0 bases and J 1 base, with 10 bases left between them. Germline loops: CDR1 SGHRS, CDR2 YFSETQ. CDR3: CASSLGAGGNTGELFF. The CDR3 bases are TGCGCCAGCAGCTTGGGGGCAGGTGGGAACACCGGGGAGCTGTTTTTT.

The V call is TRBV19, the J call TRBJ1-5; weak D call: TRBD1 (6 bases). The CDR3 is made up of 15 amino acids. Germline CDR1 and CDR2: LNHDA and SQIVND (reference sequence). The germline V and J ends were trimmed by 3 bases and 2 bases, with 11 bases remaining between them. DNA for the CDR3: TGTGCCAGTAGTATTGAGGGGGGGGGCAATCAGCCCCAGCATTTT. It codes for CASSIEGGGNQPQHF. Complete variable domain (other parts from reference TRBV19 and TRBJ1-5): DGGITQSPKYLFRKEGQNVTLSCEQNLNHDAMYWYRQDPGQGLRLIYYSQIVNDFQKGDIAEGYSVSREKKESFPLTVTSAQKNPTAFYLCASSIEGGGNQPQHFGDGTRLSIL.

This clone was detected only once. The chain recombines TRBV7-6 with TRBJ2-7; 10 positions match TRBD1. This CDR3 is 16 amino acids long. The germline V gene has CDR1 SGHVS and CDR2 FNYEAQ. The ends lost 5 bases at V and 4 bases at J; junction bases unmatched: 11. The CDR3 coding sequence is TGTGCCAGCAGCCCAGGACCCGGGACAGGGGTTTACGAGCAGTACTTC. Amino acid sequence: CASSPGPGTGVYEQYF.

The genes are TRBV3-1 (or the pseudogene TRBV3-2) and TRBJ2-5; the match to TRBD2 covers 10 bases. Germline CDR1 reads LGHDT; CDR2 reads YNNKEL (reference sequence). Trimming removed 8 bases from V and 1 base from J; junction bases left unmatched: 7. This CDR3 has 15 residues. The DNA of the CDR3 is TGTGCCAGCTTTCCCGGGACTAGCGTCCAAGAGACCCAGTACTTC. Translating it yields CASFPGTSVQETQYF.

This clone was found once. The chain links TRBV5-1 to TRBJ1-1, with a weak D call TRBD1 (6 bases). Germline V gene data show CDR1 as SGHRS and CDR2 as YFSETQ. V lost 6 bases and J lost 0, with 12 bases in between. The CDR3 is 14 residues long. The CDR3 DNA is TGCGCCAGCACAACAGGGACGATGAACACTGAAGCTTTCTTT. It encodes CASTTGTMNTEAFF.

DNA for the CDR3: TGTGCCAGCAGTCCCCCTAGAGGCGGGACCTACAATGAGCAGTTCTTC. Its translation is CASSPPRGGTYNEQFF. This chain links TRBV28 with TRBJ2-1, with a possible D match to TRBD2 (6 bases). CDR1 MDHEN and CDR2 SYDVKM come from the germline V gene. V lost 5 bases to trimming and J lost 2 bases, with 16 bases between them. This CDR3 is 16 amino acids long.

The V gene is TRBV19, the J gene TRBJ1-6, with D possibly TRBD1 on 6 matching bases. The CDR3 runs to 13 residues. Deletions cut 8 bases from V and 5 bases from J, with 10 bases between. The germline V gene encodes CDR1 LNHDA and CDR2 SQIVND (reference sequence). The CDR3 region is CASGQFDNSPLHF. CDR3 DNA: TGTGCCAGTGGACAGTTCGATAATTCACCCCTCCACTTT.

The J gene is TRBJ2-6, the V gene TRBV5-8; D is unclear. V was clipped by 2 bases and J by 2 bases, with 20 bases between them. The germline CDR1 and CDR2 sequences are SGHTS and YDEGEE. This CDR3 region has 19 residues. The CDR3 loop reads CASSLINPTSLAGANVLTF. The CDR3 nucleotides are TGTGCCAGCAGCTTAATCAATCCCACGAGCCTAGCTGGGGCCAACGTCCTGACTTTC.

V gene TRBV10-3 combines with J gene TRBJ1-1; TRBD1 aligns across 9 bases. Germline loops: CDR1 ENHRY, CDR2 SYGVKD. The CDR3 consists of 12 residues. Trimming removed 10 bases from V and 3 bases from J; junction bases left unmatched: 3. As DNA, the CDR3 is TGTGCCACTCGACAGGGGGACACTGAAGCTTTCTTT. Its translation: CATRQGDTEAFF.

The chain combines TRBV6-5 with TRBJ2-1, with 7 bases aligning to TRBD2. The CDR3 contains 14 residues. The V segment lost 8 bases and the J segment 1 base; nucleotides outside the gene matches: 5. Germline CDR1 MNHEY, CDR2 SVGAGI. In DNA form, the CDR3 reads TGTGCCAGCCGACTAGCTGAGTCCTACAATGAGCAGTTCTTC. This codes for CASRLAESYNEQFF.

J is TRBJ2-1 and V is TRBV6-5; tentatively, D is TRBD1 (6 bases). The CDR3 spans 13 residues. The germline CDR1 and CDR2 sequences are MNHEY and SVGAGI. The ends were cut back, 6 bases at V and 6 bases at J, with 12 bases in the middle. The CDR3 spells CASSKGHLNEQFF. The CDR3 DNA follows: TGTGCCAGCAGCAAGGGACACCTCAATGAGCAGTTCTTC.

The chain uses TRBV27 and TRBJ1-4; D remains unclear. The CDR3 is 14 residues long. The ends were cut back, 0 bases at V and 8 bases at J, with 10 bases in the middle. CDR1 is MNHEY and CDR2 is SMNVEV in the germline V gene (reference sequence). Written as DNA, the CDR3 is TGTGCCAGCAGTTTATCCGGGGTAGGCGAAAAACTGTTTTTT. This translates into CASSLSGVGEKLFF.